This paragraph reports one T cell receptor (beta chain). The antigen is undetermined. The data were taken from a study of OX40 agonist ivuxolimab in advanced cancers. Using immunoSEQ multiplex PCR, the repertoire was profiled, and TCRdb retains in-frame clones only, with some absent. The sample shows about 70,000 clones, 80% to 90% of them seen only once. Per the germline V gene, CDR1 is PRHDT and CDR2 is FYEKMQ (reference sequence). The CDR3 is made up of 13 amino acids. V gave up 5 bases and J gave up 5 bases, with 10 bases separating them. Individuals having autoimmune disease history or systemic immunosuppression were not enrolled. Study-wide results and caveats: Some of the lowest clonal expansion was seen in partial responders at 0.1-3.0 mg/kg. CD8+ T cells showed, on average, more clonal expansion than CD4+ cells.

The clonotype originates from an adult with an advanced solid tumor such as melanoma, head and neck, liver or kidney cancer. Sequenced material: CD4+ or CD8+ T cells sorted from blood, taken in a trial of the OX40 agonist ivuxolimab. The gene calls are TRBV13 and TRBJ1-5, with D uncertain. CDR3 region: CASSESGYQPQHF. CDR3 bases: TGTGCCAGCAGCGAATCGGGGTATCAGCCCCAGCATTTT.